This T cell receptor (beta chain) was sequenced for a study of monozygotic twins with inflammatory bowel disease. Notes on the study in general: Patients with IBD had less TCRbeta diversity (inverse Simpson) than their healthy co-twins. People with IBD had fewer clonotypes in common with others than healthy twins did, especially with disease activity.

Two rounds of nested PCR, of roughly 15 and 9 cycles, were run on TCRalpha and TCRbeta cDNA. TCRdb reprocessed the 5' RACE reads and stores each CDR3 protein as one record, lacking DNA. This repertoire comprises fewer than 550,000 distinct CDR3 sequences; its ten largest clones make up about 2.6%. Regarding this clonotype: Its antigen is not known.

Germline V gene lookup returns CDR1 KGHSH and CDR2 LQKENI. CDR3 length: 19 residues. The receptor's source is a human donor with ulcerative colitis or Crohn's disease, or a healthy co-twin of an affected twin (not recorded which). The specimen sequenced was blood. V is TRBV18 and J is TRBJ2-7; the D gene TCRdb calls, TRBD1, cannot be checked with no DNA. CDR3 region: CASSTRVGGNPAGSNEQYF.